This TCR beta chain came from a study of CD8+ T cells in alopecia areata (dated by TCRdb to 2016 to 2018). Turning to the overall study: The treated patients took part in an open-label pilot trial in which moderate-to-severe alopecia areata was treated with oral tofacitinib at 5 to 10 mg twice daily. In treated patients, disease severity was measured using the SALT score, which gives the percentage of scalp surface area affected. Patients received tofacitinib for 6 to 18 months and were then followed off drug for 6 months to check for delayed response and recurrence. Clonality in the scalp was compared among normal scalp (n=4), patchy alopecia areata scalp (n=8), and alopecia totalis/universalis scalp (n=8). TCRbeta CDR3 regions were amplified by immunoSEQ multiplex PCR with 35 Vbeta forward and 13 Jbeta reverse primers. In humans, TCRbeta sequencing was performed on scalp tissue and on sorted CD4+ and CD8+ peripheral blood T cells from healthy controls and from patients with patchy or totalis/universalis alopecia areata. RNA was extracted with the PAXgene miRNA kit for fixed scalp, the miRNeasy kit for PBMCs, and the RNeasy kit for mouse skin. High-throughput TCRbeta sequencing was used to examine T cell clonal expansion in alopecia areata in both the C3H/HeJ mouse model and human patients. Patients on tofacitinib were biopsied at baseline and after 4 and 24 weeks of treatment, and several of the patients also had a later scalp biopsy.

The intended sense of this specimen's treatment or condition label: oral pan-JAK inhibitor, 5-10 mg twice daily. From alopecia areata patients, peripheral blood was collected along with lesional scalp punch biopsies. PBMCs were separated by density centrifugation and stained for CD3, CD4 and CD8, after which CD4+ and CD8+ T cells were sorted on a FACSAria. Results the study describes overall, beyond this receptor: TCR sequences shared between patients were less clear than in mice, possibly partly because of HLA diversity in the patient population. Tofacitinib significantly lowered scalp clonality and the number of expanded CD8+ clones among the top 100 scalp clones. During tofacitinib treatment, many expanded lesional clones stuck around in both scalp and blood, and this persistence may partly explain why relapse happens after treatment is stopped. Unlike mouse skin, where gammadelta T cells dominate, normal human skin contains resident alphabeta T cells that get sequenced too, which complicates analysis of the scalp TCR repertoire. Lesional scalp, especially in alopecia totalis/universalis, showed higher clonality and more expanded CD8+ clones than normal scalp, suggesting antigenic drive. Because the treated cohort was small and included a single nonresponder, larger studies are needed to assess links between baseline CD8+ expansion and response.

The germline V and J ends show losses of 4 bases and 4 bases respectively, and no gene match explains 7 bases of the junction. The CDR1 and CDR2 encoded by the germline V gene are SQVTM and ANQGSEA. Inclusive of the bounding cysteine and phenylalanine, the CDR3 is 13 residues long. Only the CDR3 portion is preserved as DNA: 39 bases, with reading frame beginning at the first base. Receptor amplification or capture employed the immunoSEQ multiplex PCR assay. RNA was extracted from all samples and reverse transcribed into cDNA as template for TCR sequencing. SuperScript III was used for first-strand cDNA synthesis, primed with a 2:1 mix of oligo-dT and random hexamers. A synthetic immune receptor repertoire was used to gauge amplification bias, and whatever bias remained was removed computationally. In the original analysis: Raw reads were preprocessed for error removal, and CDR3 was defined according to IMGT conventions as running from the conserved cysteine to phenylalanine. Clonality was calculated as 1 minus Shannon entropy normalized by log2 of the number of productive unique TCRs. Whether each scalp clone was CD4 or CD8 was inferred by checking scalp TCRbeta sequences against the CD4 and CD8 repertoires from sorted blood. The clones in this table, taken by TCRdb from immuneACCESS, are in-frame only. Not every clone is retained; where verified, under half of the shortfall comes from an unresolved V gene, and the cause of the rest is unknown. Clonal size and the V and J genes are those of that table, whereas D and trimming came from the DNA. This sample is represented by tens of thousands of clones; around 42% of them were singletons. The ten largest clones represent 20% of the sample.

Only a few counts were recorded for this clone. Its antigen remains unidentified. No clone much larger than this one lies a single base away; base qualities are absent. The V gene is TRBV29-1 and the J gene is TRBJ2-7; a stretch of 7 junction bases matches TRBD2. The sequenced sample was CD8+ T cells sorted from blood, obtained at approximately week 37, from a patient treated with tofacitinib. This receptor was taken from a human donor with alopecia areata. The nucleotides read TGCAGCGTTGTCGGCGGGAGCAGATACGAGCAGTACTTC. Translated, this is CSVVGGSRYEQYF.